This T cell receptor (beta chain) was captured in a study of shared T cell receptors in the human thymus. The table came from immunoSEQ multiplex PCR; TCRdb's copy has only in-frame clones and leaves some out. The sample carries about 660,000 clones, around 87% recorded once. This clone was seen more than once but under ten times. These data were likewise used in another study, on human thymus T cells. That report notes: All donors were healthy Finnish infants who were undergoing corrective surgery to treat congenital heart defects. During corrective heart surgery, resections were taken, and the thymus tissue came from them. In thymic and blood repertoires alike, V and J usage looked biased. There were highly overlapping thymic repertoires among unrelated individuals, as related research reported.

The sample taken for sequencing was thymocytes. The TCR comes from a boy in the first two years of life with a congenital heart defect.

In DNA, the CDR3 is TGTGCCAGCCCAATAGCGGGAGGGATAGATGAGCAGTTCTTC. Translation: CASPIAGGIDEQFF. The chain recombines TRBV5-8 with TRBJ2-1; 11 nucleotides agree with TRBD2. There are 14 residues in the CDR3. Germline values: CDR1 SGHTS, CDR2 YDEGEE. The ends lost 7 bases at V and 8 bases at J; junction bases unmatched: 8.